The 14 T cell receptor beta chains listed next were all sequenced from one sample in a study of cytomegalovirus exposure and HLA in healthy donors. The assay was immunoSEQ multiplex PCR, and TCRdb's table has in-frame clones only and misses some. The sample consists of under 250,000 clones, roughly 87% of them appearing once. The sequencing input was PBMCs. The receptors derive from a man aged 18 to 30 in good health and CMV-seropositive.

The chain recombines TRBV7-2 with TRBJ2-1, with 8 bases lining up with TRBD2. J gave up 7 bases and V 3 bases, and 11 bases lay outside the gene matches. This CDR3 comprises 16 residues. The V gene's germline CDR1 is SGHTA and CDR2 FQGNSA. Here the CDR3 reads CASSFGAGDIRNEQFF. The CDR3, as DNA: TGTGCCAGCAGCTTTGGAGCGGGAGATATACGGAATGAGCAGTTCTTC.

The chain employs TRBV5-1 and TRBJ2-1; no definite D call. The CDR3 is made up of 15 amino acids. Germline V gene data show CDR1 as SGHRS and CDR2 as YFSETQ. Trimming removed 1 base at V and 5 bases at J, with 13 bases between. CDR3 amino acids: CASSLLTQPNNEQFF. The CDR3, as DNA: TGCGCCAGCAGCTTGCTTACTCAGCCGAACAATGAGCAGTTCTTC. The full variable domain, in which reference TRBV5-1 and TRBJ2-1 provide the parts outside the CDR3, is KAGVTQTPRYLIKTRGQQVTLSCSPISGHRSVSWYQQTPGQGLQFLFEYFSETQRNKGNFPGRFSGRQFSNSRSEMNVSTLELGDSALYLCASSLLTQPNNEQFFGPGTRLTVL.

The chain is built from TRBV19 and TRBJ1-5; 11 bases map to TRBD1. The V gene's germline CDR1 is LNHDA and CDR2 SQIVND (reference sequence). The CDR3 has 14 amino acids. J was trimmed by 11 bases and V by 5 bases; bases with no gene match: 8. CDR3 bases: TGTGCCAGTAGTCTGGACAGGGGGCATGGGTCCCAGCATTTT. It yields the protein CASSLDRGHGSQHF.

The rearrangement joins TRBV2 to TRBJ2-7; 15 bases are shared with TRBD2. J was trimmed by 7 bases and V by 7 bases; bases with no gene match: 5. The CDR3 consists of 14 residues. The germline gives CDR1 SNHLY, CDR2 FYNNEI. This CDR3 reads CASNLGLAGGEQYF. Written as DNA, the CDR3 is TGTGCCAGCAATCTGGGACTAGCGGGAGGTGAGCAGTACTTC.

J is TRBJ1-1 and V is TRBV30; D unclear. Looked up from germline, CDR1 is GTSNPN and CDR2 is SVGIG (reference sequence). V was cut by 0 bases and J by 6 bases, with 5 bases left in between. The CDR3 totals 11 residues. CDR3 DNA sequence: TGTGCCTGGAGTGTCGTGGCTGAAGCTTTCTTT. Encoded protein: CAWSVVAEAFF.

CDR3 coding DNA: TGTGCCAGCAGCGTAAGCGGGAGGGCCGGTACAGAGACCCAGTACTTC. This gives the protein CASSVSGRAGTETQYF. V usage is TRBV4-2 and J usage is TRBJ2-5; TRBD2 matches at 10 bases. The CDR3 is 16 residues long. Trimming cost V 5 bases and J 4 bases; bases outside gene matches: 10. CDR1 is LGHNA and CDR2 is YNFKEQ in the germline V gene.

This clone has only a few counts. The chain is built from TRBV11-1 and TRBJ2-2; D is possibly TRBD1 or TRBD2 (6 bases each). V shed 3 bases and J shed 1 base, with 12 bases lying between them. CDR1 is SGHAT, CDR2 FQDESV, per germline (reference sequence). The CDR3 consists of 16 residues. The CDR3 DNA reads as TGTGCCAGCAGCTTCGGGGGACACCTGAACACCGGGGAGCTGTTTTTT. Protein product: CASSFGGHLNTGELFF.

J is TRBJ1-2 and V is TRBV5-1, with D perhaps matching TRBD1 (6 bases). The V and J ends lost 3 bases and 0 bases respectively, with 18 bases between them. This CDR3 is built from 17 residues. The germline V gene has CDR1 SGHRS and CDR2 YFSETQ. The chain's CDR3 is CASSSEPGGRTNYGYTF. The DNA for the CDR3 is TGCGCCAGCAGCTCAGAACCGGGGGGCCGGACTAACTATGGCTACACCTTC.

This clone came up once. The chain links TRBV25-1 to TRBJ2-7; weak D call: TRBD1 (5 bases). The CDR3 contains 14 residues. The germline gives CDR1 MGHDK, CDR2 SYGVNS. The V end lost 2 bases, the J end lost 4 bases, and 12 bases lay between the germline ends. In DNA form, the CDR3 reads TGTGCCAGCAGTGAAGAAAACAGGCCTTACGAGCAGTACTTC. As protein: CASSEENRPYEQYF.

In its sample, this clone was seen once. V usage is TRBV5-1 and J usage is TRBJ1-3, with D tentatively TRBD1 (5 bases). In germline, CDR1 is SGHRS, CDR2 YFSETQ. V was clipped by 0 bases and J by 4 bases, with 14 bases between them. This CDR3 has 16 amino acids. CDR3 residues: CASSLAGTSFGNTIYF. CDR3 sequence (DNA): TGCGCCAGCAGCTTGGCCGGGACTTCCTTCGGAAACACCATATATTTT.

DNA of the CDR3: TGTGCCAGCTCGCGGACTAGCGGGAGTACTTCCCACGAGCAGTACTTC. This gives the protein CASSRTSGSTSHEQYF. The chain joins TRBV18 to TRBJ2-7, with 13 nucleotides matching TRBD2. CDR3 length: 16 residues. Germline assignment: CDR1 KGHSH and CDR2 LQKENI. Trimming cost V 6 bases and J 5 bases; bases outside gene matches: 10.

The CDR3 spells CASSPDVNTEAFF. The CDR3 DNA sequence: TGTGCCAGCAGCCCAGATGTGAACACTGAAGCTTTCTTT. V gene TRBV7-9 combines with J gene TRBJ1-1; D ambiguous. This CDR3 contains 13 residues. V was trimmed by 5 bases and J by 0 bases, leaving 7 bases between them. Germline CDR1 reads SEHNR; CDR2 reads FQNEAQ (reference sequence).

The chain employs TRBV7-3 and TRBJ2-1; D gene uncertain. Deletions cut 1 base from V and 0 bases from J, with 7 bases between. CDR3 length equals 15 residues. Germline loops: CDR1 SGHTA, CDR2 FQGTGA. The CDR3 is CASSLNPGSYNEQFF. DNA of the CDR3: TGTGCCAGCAGCTTAAATCCGGGCTCCTACAATGAGCAGTTCTTC.

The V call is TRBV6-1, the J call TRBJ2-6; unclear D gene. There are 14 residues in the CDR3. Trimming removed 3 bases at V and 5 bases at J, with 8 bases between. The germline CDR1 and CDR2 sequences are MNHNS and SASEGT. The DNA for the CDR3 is TGTGCCAGCAGTGATTGGGGTAGGGCCAACGTCCTGACTTTC. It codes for CASSDWGRANVLTF.